Listed here are 21 T cell receptor beta chains from one sample, sequenced in a study of Graves' ophthalmopathy and Graves' hyperthyroidism. The study amplified TCR beta CDR3 regions using RNA transcripts. First-round RT-PCR employed HTBI primers, with a second-round multiplex PCR after it. TCRdb analysed the multiplex PCR reads with MiXCR anew, one entry per CDR3 protein. This table has over a million distinct CDR3 sequences, 36% appearing once. Sample: peripheral blood or thyroid tissue (not recorded which). The receptors were gathered from an adult man with Graves' hyperthyroidism.

This clonotype was observed at least ten times. The chain links TRBV9 to TRBJ1-3, with D unresolved. Germline assignment: CDR1 SGDLS and CDR2 YYNGEE. V lost 3 bases and J lost 0, with 4 bases in between. The CDR3 consists of 13 residues. Written as DNA, the CDR3 is TGTGCCAGCAGCGGGATCTCTGGAAACACCATATATTTT. This encodes CASSGISGNTIYF.

This clonotype has ten or more counts. The chain recombines TRBV7-2 with TRBJ2-7, with 8 positions matching TRBD1. This CDR3 is built from 14 residues. The germline CDR1 and CDR2 sequences are SGHTA and FQGNSA. V lost 1 base and J lost 7; bases outside the gene matches: 6. The CDR3 region has the DNA TGTGCCAGCAGCTTAGGCAGGGGGCGTAGGGAGCAGTACTTC. Translating it yields CASSLGRGRREQYF. Supplemented by reference TRBV7-2 and TRBJ2-7, the full variable domain reads GAGVSQSPSNKVTEKGKDVELRCDPISGHTALYWYRQSLGQGLEFLIYFQGNSAPDKSGLPSDRFSAERTGGSVSTLTIQRTQQEDSAVYLCASSLGRGRREQYFGPGTRLTVT.

J is TRBJ2-7 and V is TRBV11-2, with D uncertain. The germline V gene encodes CDR1 SGHAT and CDR2 FQNNGV. V shed 3 bases and J shed 6 bases, with 21 bases lying between them. The CDR3 is 16 residues long. The CDR3 loop reads CASSFLNNKRLGEQYF. Written as DNA, the CDR3 is TGTGCCAGCAGCTTCCTAAACAATAAGCGATTGGGCGAGCAGTACTTC.

The chain carries TRBV20-1 and TRBJ1-5, with unresolved D. Germline V gene sequence: CDR1 DFQATT, CDR2 SNEGSKA (reference sequence). V was pared by 1 base and J by 3 bases, with 16 bases between. The CDR3 has 16 residues. The CDR3 is CSARGTSGKVNQPQHF. As DNA, the CDR3 is TGCAGTGCTAGAGGGACTAGCGGAAAGGTCAATCAGCCCCAGCATTTT.

This clonotype was seen a few times. This sequence joins TRBV4-3 and TRBJ2-7; 7 bases agree with TRBD1. The CDR3 runs to 15 residues. Trimming removed 1 base from V and 2 bases from J; junction bases left unmatched: 5. Germline CDR1 and CDR2: LGHNA and YSLEER. CDR3 bases: TGCGCCAGCAGCCAAGCGACAGGGACAACCTACGAGCAGTACTTC. Translation gives CASSQATGTTYEQYF.

The gene calls are TRBV20-1 and TRBJ2-7; 8 bases are a match to TRBD2. Trimming cost V 7 bases and J 4 bases; bases outside gene matches: 15. Germline loops: CDR1 DFQATT, CDR2 SNEGSKA (reference sequence). This CDR3 region has 15 residues. The CDR3: CSVTQGVAGLYEQYF. For the CDR3, the DNA is TGCAGTGTCACACAGGGAGTAGCGGGGTTATACGAGCAGTACTTC.

V is TRBV6-6 and J is TRBJ1-2; D perhaps matches TRBD1 (5 bases). Trimming stripped 7 bases from V and 4 bases from J, with 16 bases between. Germline V lookup: CDR1 MNHNY, CDR2 SVGAGI (reference sequence). The CDR3 runs 14 residues. The CDR3 DNA is TGTGCCAGCACCCCTACCGGGACGACCTATGGCTACACCTTC. It encodes CASTPTGTTYGYTF.

In this sample, this clonotype turned up a few times. A much larger clone lies one base from this, so it may be a read error. The chain uses TRBV5-8 and TRBJ2-6, with D possibly matching TRBD2 (5 bases). The ends were cut back, 2 bases at V and 12 bases at J, with 15 bases in the middle. The CDR3 consists of 14 residues. Germline CDR1 SGHTS, CDR2 YDEGEE. The CDR3 loop reads CASSLSRRTSVLTF. CDR3 sequence (DNA): TGTGCCAGCAGCTTATCGAGGAGGACCAGCGTCCTGACTTTC.

The J gene is TRBJ2-6, the V gene TRBV10-3; 7 nucleotides match TRBD2. Trimming cost V 4 bases and J 15 bases; bases outside gene matches: 6. CDR3 length: 12 amino acids. Germline V gives CDR1 ENHRY, CDR2 SYGVKD. CDR3 nucleotides: TGTGCCATCAGTGCGGCAGCGGGGAACCTGACTTTC. It encodes CAISAAAGNLTF.

The table lists this clonotype with a count of one. The V and J genes are TRBV15 and TRBJ2-2, with 9 nucleotides matching TRBD1. V was clipped by 4 bases and J by 4 bases; unmatched bases: 4. In germline, CDR1 is LNHNV, CDR2 YYDKDF (reference sequence). CDR3 length: 15 residues. CDR3 amino acids: CATSTSTGGTGELFF. The CDR3 DNA is TGTGCCACCAGCACTTCGACAGGGGGCACCGGGGAGCTGTTTTTT.

The rearrangement uses TRBV4-3 and TRBJ1-1; TRBD1 matches 9 bases. The CDR3 runs 15 residues. The germline gives CDR1 LGHNA, CDR2 YSLEER. After removal of 0 bases from V and 3 bases from J, the junction contained 2 bases not matched to a gene. The CDR3 sequence is CASSQDWDRDTEAFF. The CDR3 DNA reads as TGCGCCAGCAGCCAAGATTGGGACAGGGACACTGAAGCTTTCTTT.

This clonotype was observed a handful of times. V and J are TRBV7-2 and TRBJ1-2; no firm D call. CDR1 is SGHTA, CDR2 FQGNSA, per germline. V lost 1 base and J 6 bases, leaving 9 bases between the germline ends. This CDR3 contains 13 residues. Here the CDR3 DNA reads TGTGCCAGCAGCTTAGGCGGAGGGAATGGCTACACCTTC. Residues: CASSLGGGNGYTF. Full variable domain (rest looked up from reference TRBV7-2 and TRBJ1-2): GAGVSQSPSNKVTEKGKDVELRCDPISGHTALYWYRQSLGQGLEFLIYFQGNSAPDKSGLPSDRFSAERTGGSVSTLTIQRTQQEDSAVYLCASSLGGGNGYTFGSGTRLTVV.

The V gene is TRBV29-1, the J gene TRBJ1-2, with a weak D call TRBD1 (5 bases). Germline V gene lookup returns CDR1 SQVTM and CDR2 ANQGSEA. Between the trimmed V and J ends, which lost 4 bases and 3 bases, there was a span of 15 bases. CDR3 length: 14 residues. CDR3: CSVASQAIDYGYTF. Here the CDR3 DNA reads TGCAGCGTTGCGTCACAGGCGATCGACTATGGCTACACCTTC.

The rearrangement joins TRBV7-6 to TRBJ1-5, with a weak D call TRBD1 (5 bases). Germline V gene lookup returns CDR1 SGHVS and CDR2 FNYEAQ. Trimming removed 1 base from V and 5 bases from J, with 27 bases in between. There are 20 residues in the CDR3. The CDR3 nucleotides read TGTGCCAGCAGCTTAGACTGGGGCCAAACCGGGATCAAATCCCATCAGCCCCAGCATTTT. Translating it yields CASSLDWGQTGIKSHQPQHF.

The J gene is TRBJ1-1, the V gene TRBV7-2; D is possibly TRBD1 (5 bases). The CDR3 sequence is 14 residues long. Germline CDR1 reads SGHTA; CDR2 reads FQGNSA. V lost 5 bases and J 3 bases, leaving 13 bases between the germline ends. The CDR3 nucleotides read TGTGCCAGCAGCGATTACAGGCGGGACACTGAAGCTTTCTTT. Amino acid sequence: CASSDYRRDTEAFF.

This clonotype was counted at least ten times. The chain couples TRBV20-1 to TRBJ2-7; 11 positions match TRBD2. V lost 3 bases, J lost 0 bases, and 4 bases stayed unmatched. The germline V gene encodes CDR1 DFQATT and CDR2 SNEGSKA (reference sequence). The CDR3 loop spans 15 amino acids. CDR3 DNA: TGCAGTGCTAGGCGGGGGACTAGCGGCTCCTACGAGCAGTACTTC. It translates to CSARRGTSGSYEQYF.

There are many counts of this clonotype. The chain combines TRBV5-8 with TRBJ2-5; the D gene is possibly TRBD2 (5 bases). Germline loops: CDR1 SGHTS, CDR2 YDEGEE. The CDR3 has 14 residues. V lost 2 bases and J 4 bases, leaving 12 bases between the germline ends. The CDR3 spells CASSLTASPETQYF. The CDR3 DNA reads TGTGCCAGCAGCTTAACGGCTAGCCCAGAGACCCAGTACTTC.

This chain connects TRBV2 to TRBJ2-7, with D perhaps matching TRBD2 (7 bases). V shed 8 bases and J shed 5 bases, with 25 bases lying between them. Per the germline V gene, CDR1 is SNHLY and CDR2 is FYNNEI. The CDR3 consists of 16 residues. CDR3: CASGKEGGLLSHEQYF. CDR3 in DNA: TGTGCCAGCGGGAAGGAGGGGGGACTATTAAGCCACGAGCAGTACTTC.

This chain links TRBV11-2 with TRBJ1-2; the match to TRBD1 covers 10 bases. Germline-derived CDR1 and CDR2 are SGHAT and FQNNGV. This CDR3 has 15 residues. The ends lost 7 bases at V and 3 bases at J; junction bases unmatched: 8. CDR3 DNA: TGTGCCAGCACCGGGACAGGGGTTCCCTACTATGGCTACACCTTC. Translation: CASTGTGVPYYGYTF.

V usage is TRBV14 and J usage is TRBJ2-5; no clear D. The CDR3 has 17 residues. From germline, CDR1 is SGHDN and CDR2 FVKESK. Trimming removed 0 bases from V and 1 base from J, with 15 bases in between. The CDR3 protein is CASSQDQFDQFQETQYF. The CDR3 DNA is TGTGCCAGCAGCCAAGACCAGTTTGACCAGTTCCAAGAGACCCAGTACTTC.

The CDR3 loop reads CASLSGKGEAFF. Here the CDR3 DNA reads TGTGCCAGCTTGTCAGGGAAGGGTGAAGCTTTCTTT. The rearrangement links TRBV25-1 to TRBJ1-1; a weak D match, TRBD1 (5 bases). CDR1 MGHDK and CDR2 SYGVNS come from the germline V gene. The length of the CDR3 is 12 residues. Trimming took 8 bases from V and 7 from J, leaving 14 bases between them.